This entry describes one T cell receptor beta chain. These data originate in a study of glioma-infiltrating T cells. Study context: Glioma patients had dexamethasone for six or fewer days before surgery. Target coverage was about 4.5- to 11-fold for roughly one million blood T cells.

Using RNA template, CDR3s of TCR alpha and beta were amplified with iRepertoire arm-PCR. TCRdb itself ran the multiplex PCR reads through MiXCR, one entry per CDR3 protein. The sample carries 400,000 or so distinct CDR3 sequences, roughly two fifths recorded once. CDR3 length equals 15 residues. Germline V lookup: CDR1 DFQATT, CDR2 SNEGSKA (reference sequence). V dropped 4 bases and J dropped 2 bases, with 18 bases sitting between them. Sequencing was carried out using glioma tissue, nonneoplastic brain tissue, or PBMCs (not recorded which). The TCR sequence derives from a human donor with low-grade glioma or glioblastoma, undergoing nonglioma brain surgery, or in good health (not recorded which). The chain combines TRBV20-1 with TRBJ2-7, with D tentatively TRBD2 (6 bases). The DNA for the CDR3 is TGCAGTGCTACTCATGGAGGGTATAGCGCCTACGAGCAGTACTTC. Translated, it gives CSATHGGYSAYEQYF.